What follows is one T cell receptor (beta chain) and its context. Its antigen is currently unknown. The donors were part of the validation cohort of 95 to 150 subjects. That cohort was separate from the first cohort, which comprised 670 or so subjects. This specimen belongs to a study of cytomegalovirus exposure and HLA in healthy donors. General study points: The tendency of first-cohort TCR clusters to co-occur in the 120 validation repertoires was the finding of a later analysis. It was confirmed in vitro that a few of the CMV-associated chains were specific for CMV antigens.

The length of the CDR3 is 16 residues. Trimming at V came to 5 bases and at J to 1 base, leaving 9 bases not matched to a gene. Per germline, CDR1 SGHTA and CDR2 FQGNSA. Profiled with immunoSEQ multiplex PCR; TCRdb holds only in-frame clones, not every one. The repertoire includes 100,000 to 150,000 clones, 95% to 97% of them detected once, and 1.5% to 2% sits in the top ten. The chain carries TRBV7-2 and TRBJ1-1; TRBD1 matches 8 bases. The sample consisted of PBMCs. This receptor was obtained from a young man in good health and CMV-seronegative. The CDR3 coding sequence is TGTGCCAGCAGCCTGGACAGGGTGAGGGGGAACACTGAAGCTTTCTTT. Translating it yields CASSLDRVRGNTEAFF. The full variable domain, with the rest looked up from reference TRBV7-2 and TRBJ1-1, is GAGVSQSPSNKVTEKGKDVELRCDPISGHTALYWYRQSLGQGLEFLIYFQGNSAPDKSGLPSDRFSAERTGGSVSTLTIQRTQQEDSAVYLCASSLDRVRGNTEAFFGQGTRLTVV.